The 31 T cell receptor beta chains presented below share a single source sample, sequenced in a study of T-cell memory formation after mild COVID-19. TCRdb reprocessed the 5' RACE reads via MiXCR and lists one record per CDR3 protein. The sample contains roughly 240,000 distinct CDR3 sequences, roughly 14% of which appear only once. Material: PBMCs or a T cell subset sorted from them (not recorded which). The receptors were gathered from an adult woman who had mild COVID-19 (a few samples of this study predate the infection). Cell type and time point are not known.

This clonotype was observed a handful of times. This rearrangement joins TRBV24-1 to TRBJ2-1; 10 bases map to TRBD2. The CDR3 contains 18 residues. The junction had 10 bases not matched to a gene; V was cut back by 4 bases and J by 2 bases. Per germline, CDR1 KGHDR and CDR2 SFDVKD. This CDR3 reads CATSDDFTSGKTYNEQFF. For the CDR3, the DNA is TGTGCCACCAGTGACGATTTCACTAGCGGGAAGACCTACAATGAGCAGTTCTTC.

This clonotype was picked up a small number of times. This rearrangement joins TRBV7-2 to TRBJ2-1; 9 bases match TRBD2. Germline V gene data show CDR1 as SGHTA and CDR2 as FQGNSA. The CDR3 has 14 amino acids. Germline trimming cut 2 bases from V and 8 bases from J; bases unmatched to any gene: 4. CDR3 sequence: CASSLSAGGDEQFF. CDR3 coding DNA: TGTGCCAGCAGCTTATCTGCGGGAGGGGATGAGCAGTTCTTC.

The chain links TRBV18 to TRBJ2-7, with TRBD2 matching over 7 bases. This CDR3 is 15 amino acids long. Trimming took 3 bases from V and 1 from J; bases not matched to a gene: 6. Germline-derived CDR1 and CDR2 are KGHSH and LQKENI. CDR3 region: CASSPASGLSYEQYF. For the CDR3, the DNA is TGTGCCAGCTCACCGGCTAGCGGATTATCCTACGAGCAGTACTTC.

V is TRBV27 and J is TRBJ2-7; possibly TRBD2 for D (6 bases). CDR1 MNHEY and CDR2 SMNVEV come from the germline V gene (reference sequence). V lost 5 bases, J lost 1 base, and 12 bases lay in between. The CDR3 runs 14 residues. CDR3 nucleotides: TGTGCCAGCAGTGACCCCGGGACTTCCTACGAGCAGTACTTC. Translation: CASSDPGTSYEQYF.

The CDR3 DNA is TGTGCCAGCAGCGTAGGTGGCAGCGGTTACTCCTACAATGAGCAGTTCTTC. This sequence encodes CASSVGGSGYSYNEQFF. This chain connects TRBV9 to TRBJ2-1; TRBD2 might be the D (5 bases). CDR1 and CDR2 from the germline V gene are SGDLS and YYNGEE. Trimming took off 0 bases at V and 0 bases at J, with 13 bases between the two ends. The CDR3 has 17 residues.

This clonotype was counted many times. This chain connects TRBV20-1 to TRBJ1-4; D uncertain. Trimming removed 3 bases from V and 6 bases from J, with 14 bases in between. This CDR3 is 14 amino acids long. CDR1 and CDR2 (germline): DFQATT, SNEGSKA (reference sequence). This chain's CDR3 is CSARWLGLHEKLFF. DNA of the CDR3: TGCAGTGCTAGGTGGCTCGGGCTTCATGAAAAACTGTTTTTT.

The sample holds many counts of this clonotype. This chain uses TRBV5-4 with TRBJ2-7; D gene ambiguous. This CDR3 spans 13 amino acids. CDR1 is SGHNT, CDR2 YYREEE, per germline (reference sequence). The V gene lost 3 bases and the J gene lost 1 base, with 8 bases spanning the gap. CDR3 coding DNA: TGTGCCAGCAGCTACGACGGTTCCTACGAGCAGTACTTC. This encodes CASSYDGSYEQYF.

The gene calls are TRBV18 and TRBJ2-1; D remains unclear. Trimming took 0 bases from V and 0 from J, leaving 9 bases between them. The CDR3 consists of 16 residues. Germline-derived CDR1 and CDR2 are KGHSH and LQKENI. This CDR3 is CASSPPSRRSYNEQFF. In DNA form, the CDR3 reads TGTGCCAGCTCACCACCGAGCAGACGCTCCTACAATGAGCAGTTCTTC. Full variable domain (outside the CDR3, taken from reference TRBV18 and TRBJ2-1): NAGVMQNPRHLVRRRGQEARLRCSPMKGHSHVYWYRQLPEEGLKFMVYLQKENIIDESGMPKERFSAEFPKEGPSILRIQQVVRGDSAAYFCASSPPSRRSYNEQFFGPGTRLTVL.

In this sample, this clonotype turned up a few times. V is TRBV5-1 and J is TRBJ2-7; 7 nucleotides line up with TRBD1. CDR1 is SGHRS and CDR2 is YFSETQ in the germline V gene. There are 16 residues in the CDR3. V trimming: 0 bases; J trimming: 0 bases; junction bases outside the gene matches: 6. The CDR3 DNA reads TGCGCCAGCAGCTTGGTCCCGACAGGGCTCTCCTACGAGCAGTACTTC. Protein: CASSLVPTGLSYEQYF.

This chain connects TRBV9 to TRBJ1-2, with D possibly matching TRBD1 (6 bases). V lost 2 bases and J lost 1, with 9 bases in between. Germline V lookup: CDR1 SGDLS, CDR2 YYNGEE. The CDR3 has 14 residues. CDR3 DNA sequence: TGTGCCAGCAGCGTGACAGGCTATAACTATGGCTACACCTTC. Amino acids: CASSVTGYNYGYTF.

This clonotype was observed a handful of times. The rearrangement joins TRBV12-3 or TRBV12-4 to TRBJ2-5; 11 nucleotides line up with TRBD2. The CDR3 contains 15 residues. V trimming: 3 bases; J trimming: 6 bases; junction bases outside the gene matches: 6. Written as DNA, the CDR3 is TGTGCCAGCAGTTTCCTAGCGGGAGGCCTGCAGACCCAGTACTTC. It codes for CASSFLAGGLQTQYF.

This clonotype has a handful of counts. J is TRBJ2-7 and V is TRBV7-2; 15 bases are a match to TRBD2. The trim removed 4 bases at V and 3 bases at J, leaving 7 bases unmatched. The CDR3 totals 17 residues. The V gene's germline CDR1 is SGHTA and CDR2 FQGNSA. The CDR3 here is CASSWSGTSGRFYEQYF. CDR3 DNA sequence: TGTGCCAGCAGCTGGAGCGGGACTAGCGGGAGGTTCTACGAGCAGTACTTC.

This clonotype has more than one count but fewer than ten. This chain links TRBV10-3 with TRBJ2-7, with 8 bases fitting TRBD2. Germline-derived CDR1 and CDR2 are ENHRY and SYGVKD. The V and J ends lost 5 bases and 0 bases, in that order; junction bases with no gene match: 6. CDR3 length: 15 residues. CDR3 region: CAISSPGTSSYEQYF. CDR3 DNA: TGTGCCATCAGTTCGCCCGGGACTAGCTCCTACGAGCAGTACTTC.

The chain carries TRBV7-2 and TRBJ2-7; tentatively, D is TRBD1 (5 bases). The CDR3 consists of 13 residues. Trimming took off 6 bases at V and 3 bases at J, with 12 bases between the two ends. CDR1 and CDR2 from the germline V gene are SGHTA and FQGNSA. CDR3 amino acids: CASSSGRIYEQYF. CDR3 nucleotides: TGTGCCAGCAGTTCAGGGCGGATCTACGAGCAGTACTTC.

The chain carries TRBV7-2 and TRBJ2-3; 10 positions agree with TRBD2. The CDR3 totals 15 residues. The V gene's germline CDR1 is SGHTA and CDR2 FQGNSA. Trimming at V came to 3 bases and at J to 2 bases, leaving 2 bases not matched to a gene. CDR3 sequence (DNA): TGTGCCAGCAGCTTGGGACTAGCGTTCACAGATACGCAGTATTTT. It yields the protein CASSLGLAFTDTQYF.

The V gene is TRBV5-1, the J gene TRBJ2-2; weak D call: TRBD2 (5 bases). Germline V gives CDR1 SGHRS, CDR2 YFSETQ. The V gene lost 0 bases and the J gene lost 5 bases, with 14 bases spanning the gap. The CDR3 has 16 amino acids. CDR3 in amino acids: CASSLAGGSGTGELFF. As DNA, the CDR3 is TGCGCCAGCAGCTTGGCCGGAGGATCGGGGACCGGGGAGCTGTTTTTT.

This clonotype was counted between two and nine times. The chain employs TRBV6-6 and TRBJ2-4; D remains ambiguous. The CDR3 spans 16 residues. The germline gives CDR1 MNHNY, CDR2 SVGAGI (reference sequence). The V and J ends lost 5 bases and 1 base respectively, with 15 bases between them. Written as DNA, the CDR3 is TGTGCCAGCAGTCCCCTGATGGCCACCGCCAAAAACATTCAGTACTTC. The encoded protein is CASSPLMATAKNIQYF.

This chain uses TRBV23-1 with TRBJ2-6; D is ambiguous. TRBV23-1 is reported as an ORF; its role is uncertain. V gave up 0 bases and J gave up 0 bases, with 15 bases separating them. This CDR3 is 19 amino acids long. In DNA form, the CDR3 reads TGCGCCAGCAGTCAATCACGTTCTGCGAGGAACTCTGGGGCCAACGTCCTGACTTTC. Translation: CASSQSRSARNSGANVLTF.

As concerns this clonotype: A much larger clone sits a single nucleotide away, making a read error possible. V is TRBV7-9 and J is TRBJ1-2; a possible D gene is TRBD1 (6 bases). The length of the CDR3 is 14 residues. The V gene's germline CDR1 is SEHNR and CDR2 FQNEAQ (reference sequence). The chain's CDR3 is CASSLAAGVHGCTF. The DNA for the CDR3 is TGTGCCAGCAGCTTAGCGGCAGGGGTTCATGGCTGCACCTTC.

This clonotype was counted a few times. The chain uses TRBV9 and TRBJ2-3; no firm D call. V was shortened by 0 bases and J by 2 bases, with 7 bases between the two germline ends. The CDR3 extends over 14 amino acids. Per germline, CDR1 SGDLS and CDR2 YYNGEE. CDR3 in amino acids: CASSVGGITDTQYF. In DNA, the CDR3 is TGTGCCAGCAGCGTAGGGGGAATCACAGATACGCAGTATTTT. Full variable domain (rest looked up from reference TRBV9 and TRBJ2-3): DSGVTQTPKHLITATGQRVTLRCSPRSGDLSVYWYQQSLDQGLQFLIQYYNGEERAKGNILERFSAQQFPDLHSELNLSSLELGDSALYFCASSVGGITDTQYFGPGTRLTVL.

The chain joins TRBV7-6 to TRBJ1-2, with a possible D match to TRBD1 (5 bases). The CDR3 length is 13 residues. V lost 2 bases to trimming and J lost 8 bases, with 12 bases between them. Germline lookup yields CDR1 SGHVS and CDR2 FNYEAQ. The CDR3 protein is CASSLSPGEGYTF. In nucleotides, the CDR3 is TGTGCCAGCAGCTTATCCCCGGGGGAAGGCTACACCTTC.

This clonotype turned up a few times. This chain connects TRBV5-1 to TRBJ2-3; 8 bases are a match to TRBD2. J gave up 2 bases and V 3 bases, and 14 bases lay outside the gene matches. CDR3 size: 18 residues. Germline CDR1 SGHRS, CDR2 YFSETQ. CDR3 region: CASSSARHTSGLTDTQYF. CDR3 nucleotide sequence: TGCGCCAGCAGCTCCGCTCGACATACTAGCGGCCTCACAGATACGCAGTATTTT.

This clonotype was counted a few times. The chain is built from TRBV10-2 and TRBJ2-2; 7 bases agree with TRBD2. CDR3 size: 15 residues. J was trimmed by 4 bases and V by 3 bases; bases with no gene match: 5. Germline CDR1 WSHSY, CDR2 SAAADI. The chain's CDR3 is CASSDPGLITGELFF. The CDR3 DNA reads TGCGCCAGCAGTGATCCGGGACTAATCACCGGGGAGCTGTTTTTT.

The V call is TRBV5-1, the J call TRBJ1-1; 7 nucleotides align to TRBD1. V dropped 0 bases and J dropped 5; count of bases not matched to a gene: 7. The CDR3 covers 15 residues. CDR1 is SGHRS, CDR2 YFSETQ, per germline. The CDR3 loop is CASSLVRGIRTEAFF. The CDR3 DNA reads as TGCGCCAGCAGCTTGGTCAGGGGGATTAGGACTGAAGCTTTCTTT.

This clonotype came up a few times. V gene TRBV5-1 combines with J gene TRBJ2-1; 12 bases agree with TRBD2. The germline gives CDR1 SGHRS, CDR2 YFSETQ. This CDR3 contains 17 residues. Germline trimming cut 4 bases from V and 9 bases from J; bases unmatched to any gene: 14. The CDR3 region has the DNA TGCGCCAGCAGCCGAGGACTAGCGGGGTTTCAGGGTGCTGAGCAGTTCTTC. Encoded protein: CASSRGLAGFQGAEQFF.

In this sample, this clonotype turned up many times. The chain has TRBV5-1 and TRBJ2-5; TRBD1 matches at 7 bases. Germline CDR1 and CDR2: SGHRS and YFSETQ. CDR3 length equals 14 residues. The junction had 4 bases not matched to a gene; V was cut back by 4 bases and J by 1 base. The CDR3 here is CASSPGTAQETQYF. DNA of the CDR3: TGCGCCAGCAGCCCCGGGACAGCCCAAGAGACCCAGTACTTC.

The chain carries TRBV29-1 and TRBJ2-3, with TRBD2 matching over 9 bases. The CDR3 extends over 16 amino acids. V shed 7 bases, J shed 0 bases, and the junction held 11 bases outside the gene matches. CDR1 and CDR2 (germline): SQVTM, ANQGSEA. The chain's CDR3 is CSAQPGLALSTDTQYF. The CDR3 bases are TGCAGCGCCCAGCCGGGACTAGCCCTTAGCACAGATACGCAGTATTTT.

V and J are TRBV4-1 and TRBJ2-1; 10 bases line up with TRBD2. With V trimmed by 5 bases and J by 10 bases, 11 bases remained unmatched. CDR1 is MGHRA, CDR2 YSYEKL, per germline. The CDR3 length is 15 residues. The CDR3 is CASSKGLAGDREQFF. CDR3 in DNA: TGCGCCAGCAGCAAAGGGCTAGCGGGGGATCGGGAGCAGTTCTTC.

The J gene is TRBJ2-3, the V gene TRBV10-3; 9 nucleotides line up with TRBD2. This CDR3 spans 14 amino acids. V trimming: 5 bases; J trimming: 2 bases; junction bases outside the gene matches: 2. Germline V CDR1 and CDR2: ENHRY, SYGVKD. CDR3 in DNA: TGTGCCATCAGTCAGCGGGGGGACACAGATACGCAGTATTTT. Translated: CAISQRGDTDTQYF.

This clonotype was seen only a few times. The chain links TRBV18 to TRBJ2-2; tentative D call: TRBD2 (5 bases). Germline CDR1 KGHSH, CDR2 LQKENI. V was cut by 4 bases and J by 1 base, with 10 bases left in between. This CDR3 is built from 15 residues. The chain's CDR3 is CASSQAAGNTGELFF. CDR3 DNA sequence: TGTGCCAGCTCACAAGCGGCAGGGAACACCGGGGAGCTGTTTTTT.

The chain uses TRBV29-1 and TRBJ1-3; possibly TRBD1 for D (6 bases). Germline lookup yields CDR1 SQVTM and CDR2 ANQGSEA. V was pared by 3 bases and J by 0 bases, with 12 bases between. The CDR3 runs to 15 residues. In DNA, the CDR3 is TGCAGCGTTGACCTGGACAGCGCCTCTGGAAACACCATATATTTT. This translates into CSVDLDSASGNTIYF.